The 4 T cell receptor beta chains reported below all come from one sample, sequenced in a study of T cell responses to AZD1222 COVID-19 vaccine (dated by TCRdb to about 2021). The time point label on this specimen signifies: about 28 days (+/-7) after the second vaccine dose. Library preparation employed the immunoSEQ multiplex PCR assay. TCRdb took this table from immuneACCESS and kept in-frame rearrangements with V and J called. Such tables lack part of the clones; where checked against another copy, unresolved V genes explain under half of the gap, and the rest is unexplained. A total of about 110,000 clones appear in this sample, around 92% of them only once. The top ten constitute around 8% of the sample. Source: peripheral blood, taken 28 days after the second AZD1222 dose. Every receptor here comes from an adult who received the AZD1222 COVID-19 vaccine.

The chain couples TRBV28 to TRBJ2-7; the match to TRBD1 covers 9 bases. The germline CDR1 and CDR2 sequences are MDHEN and SYDVKM. The CDR3 contains 14 residues. The junction had 4 bases not matched to a gene; V was cut back by 6 bases and J by 1 base. The CDR3 DNA reads TGTGCCAGCAGGGGGACAGGGCAATCCTACGAGCAGTACTTC. It codes for CASRGTGQSYEQYF.

The chain recombines TRBV4-1 with TRBJ1-2; tentative D call: TRBD1 (5 bases). V was pared by 3 bases and J by 6 bases, with 17 bases between. There are 15 residues in the CDR3. CDR1 MGHRA and CDR2 YSYEKL come from the germline V gene. The CDR3 DNA reads as TGCGCCAGCAGCCACCCTTGGGGGAGCAGAAATGGCTACACCTTC. It is translated as CASSHPWGSRNGYTF.

V is TRBV10-3 and J is TRBJ1-2, with 12 bases aligning to TRBD1. The V segment lost 6 bases and the J segment 5 bases; nucleotides outside the gene matches: 10. Germline V gives CDR1 ENHRY, CDR2 SYGVKD. The CDR3 length is 16 residues. CDR3 sequence reads: CAISPGQGATFYGYTF. CDR3 nucleotide sequence: TGTGCCATCAGCCCGGGACAGGGGGCCACCTTTTATGGCTACACCTTC.

This chain connects TRBV6-1 to TRBJ2-7, with 16 bases lining up with TRBD2. Losses at the gene ends were 4 bases for V and 6 bases for J; bases not matched to a gene: 6. The CDR3 consists of 16 residues. CDR1 is MNHNS and CDR2 is SASEGT in the germline V gene. CDR3 sequence reads: CASSAGLAGGPLEQYF. The CDR3 DNA reads as TGTGCCAGCAGTGCGGGACTAGCGGGAGGGCCCCTCGAGCAGTACTTC.